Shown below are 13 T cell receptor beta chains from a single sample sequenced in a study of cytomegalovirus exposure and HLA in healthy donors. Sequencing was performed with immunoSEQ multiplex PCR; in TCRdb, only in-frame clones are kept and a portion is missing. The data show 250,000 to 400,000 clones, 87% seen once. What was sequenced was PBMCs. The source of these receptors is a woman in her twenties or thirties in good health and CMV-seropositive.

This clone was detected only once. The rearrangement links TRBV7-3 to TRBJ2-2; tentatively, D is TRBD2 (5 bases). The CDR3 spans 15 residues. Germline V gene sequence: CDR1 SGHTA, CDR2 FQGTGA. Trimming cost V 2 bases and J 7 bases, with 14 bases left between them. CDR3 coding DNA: TGTGCCAGCAGCTTATTTGGTGAGGGTGTCGGGGAGCTGTTTTTT. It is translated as CASSLFGEGVGELFF.

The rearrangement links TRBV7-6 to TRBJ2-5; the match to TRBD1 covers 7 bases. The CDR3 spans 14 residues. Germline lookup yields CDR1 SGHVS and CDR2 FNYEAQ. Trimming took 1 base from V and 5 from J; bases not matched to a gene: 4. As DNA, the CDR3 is TGTGCCAGCAGCTTAGTCAGCAGGGGGGAGACCCAGTACTTC. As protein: CASSLVSRGETQYF.

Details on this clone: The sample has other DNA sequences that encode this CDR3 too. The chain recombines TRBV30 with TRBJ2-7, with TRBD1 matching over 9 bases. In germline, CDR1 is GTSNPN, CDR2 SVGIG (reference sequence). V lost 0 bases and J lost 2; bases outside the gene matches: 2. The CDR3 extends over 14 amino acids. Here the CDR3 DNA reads TGTGCCTGGAGTGTAGGGACAGGGCCCTACGAGCAGTACTTC. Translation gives CAWSVGTGPYEQYF.

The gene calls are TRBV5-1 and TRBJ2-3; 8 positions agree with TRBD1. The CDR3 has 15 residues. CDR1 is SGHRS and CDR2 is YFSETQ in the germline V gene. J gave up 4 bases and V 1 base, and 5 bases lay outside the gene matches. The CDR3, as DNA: TGCGCCAGCAGCTTGATGGGACAGGCCCCAGATACGCAGTATTTT. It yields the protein CASSLMGQAPDTQYF.

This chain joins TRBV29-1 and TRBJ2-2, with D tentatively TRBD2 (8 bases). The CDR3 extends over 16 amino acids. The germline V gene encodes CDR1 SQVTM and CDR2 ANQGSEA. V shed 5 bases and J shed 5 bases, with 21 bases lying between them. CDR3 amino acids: CSVWTGTGRGTGELFF. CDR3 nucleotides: TGCAGCGTTTGGACAGGTACCGGGAGGGGAACCGGGGAGCTGTTTTTT.

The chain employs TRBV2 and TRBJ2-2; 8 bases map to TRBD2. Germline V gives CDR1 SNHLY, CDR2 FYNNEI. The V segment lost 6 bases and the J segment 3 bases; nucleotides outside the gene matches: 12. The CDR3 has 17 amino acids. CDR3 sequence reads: CASRQASGRGDTGELFF. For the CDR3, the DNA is TGTGCCAGCAGACAGGCCAGCGGGAGAGGGGACACCGGGGAGCTGTTTTTT.

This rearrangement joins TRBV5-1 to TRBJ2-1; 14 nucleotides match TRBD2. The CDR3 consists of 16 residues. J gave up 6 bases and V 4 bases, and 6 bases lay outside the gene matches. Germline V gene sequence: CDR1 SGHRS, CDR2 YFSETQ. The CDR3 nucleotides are TGCGCCAGCAGCGACGGACTAGCGGGAGGCGGCAATGAGCAGTTCTTC. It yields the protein CASSDGLAGGGNEQFF.

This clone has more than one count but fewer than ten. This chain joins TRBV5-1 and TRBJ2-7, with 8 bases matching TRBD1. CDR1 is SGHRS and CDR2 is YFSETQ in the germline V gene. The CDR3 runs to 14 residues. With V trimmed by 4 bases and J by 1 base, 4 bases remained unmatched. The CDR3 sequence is CASSPGQGSYEQYF. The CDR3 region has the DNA TGCGCCAGCAGCCCCGGACAGGGATCCTACGAGCAGTACTTC.

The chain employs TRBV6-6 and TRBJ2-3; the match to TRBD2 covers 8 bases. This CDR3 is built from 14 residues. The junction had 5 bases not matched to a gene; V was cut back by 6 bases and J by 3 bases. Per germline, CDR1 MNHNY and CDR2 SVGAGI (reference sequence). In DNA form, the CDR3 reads TGTGCCAGCAGCCAGCGGGGGCGGACAGATACGCAGTATTTT. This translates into CASSQRGRTDTQYF.

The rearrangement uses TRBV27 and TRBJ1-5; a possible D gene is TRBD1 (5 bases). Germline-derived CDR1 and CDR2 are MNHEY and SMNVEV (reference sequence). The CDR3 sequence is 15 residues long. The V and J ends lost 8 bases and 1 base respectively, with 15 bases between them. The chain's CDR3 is CASGREGESNQPQHF. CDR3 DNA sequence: TGTGCCAGCGGAAGAGAAGGGGAGAGCAATCAGCCCCAGCATTTT.

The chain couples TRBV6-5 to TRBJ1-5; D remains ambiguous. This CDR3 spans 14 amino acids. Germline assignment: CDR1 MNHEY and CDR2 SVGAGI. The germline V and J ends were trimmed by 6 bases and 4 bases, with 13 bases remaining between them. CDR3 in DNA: TGTGCCAGCAGCCAACCCACACGAAATCAGCCCCAGCATTTT. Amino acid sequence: CASSQPTRNQPQHF.

The CDR3 DNA follows: TGTGCCAGCAGTTTCGCGTATAACTATGGCTACACCTTC. It yields the protein CASSFAYNYGYTF. This chain joins TRBV27 and TRBJ1-2; D is unclear. This CDR3 contains 13 residues. Germline values: CDR1 MNHEY, CDR2 SMNVEV (reference sequence). V lost 3 bases to trimming and J lost 1 base, with 6 bases between them.

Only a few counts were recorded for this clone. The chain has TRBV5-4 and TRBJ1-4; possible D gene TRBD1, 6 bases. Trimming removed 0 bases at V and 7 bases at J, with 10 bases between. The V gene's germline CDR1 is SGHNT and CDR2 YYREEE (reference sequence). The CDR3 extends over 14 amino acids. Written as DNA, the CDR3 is TGTGCCAGCAGCTTGGACAGGGATGGTGAAAAACTGTTTTTT. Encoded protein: CASSLDRDGEKLFF. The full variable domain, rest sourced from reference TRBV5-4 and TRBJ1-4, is ETGVTQSPTHLIKTRGQQVTLRCSSQSGHNTVSWYQQALGQGPQFIFQYYREEENGRGNFPPRFSGLQFPNYSSELNVNALELDDSALYLCASSLDRDGEKLFFGSGTQLSVL.